This TCR beta chain was found in a study of cytomegalovirus exposure and HLA in healthy donors. Overall study findings and caveats: Association of a missense DCLRE1C variant with TCR beta V- and J-gene trimming was reported in a later analysis.

Trimming removed 2 bases at V and 1 base at J, with 9 bases between. The CDR3 runs to 15 residues. CDR1 GTSNPN and CDR2 SVGIG come from the germline V gene (reference sequence). As for this clone: Antigen specificity is unknown. Other DNA sequences from this sample encode an identical CDR3 as well.

The PCR used 60 Vbeta and 13 Jbeta primers. Assay: immunoSEQ multiplex PCR; the TCRdb copy retains only in-frame clones and omits some. The table shows approximately 190,000 clones, with about 85% occurring only once. The TCR was taken from a man between 50 and 59 years old in good health and CMV-seronegative. The specimen was PBMCs. The rearrangement links TRBV30 to TRBJ2-6, with a tentative D call TRBD1 (6 bases). This chain's CDR3 is CAWSLGGSGANVLTF. The CDR3, as DNA: TGTGCCTGGAGTCTAGGGGGTTCTGGGGCCAACGTCCTGACTTTC.